This T cell receptor beta chain was profiled in a study of blood T cell repertoires in COVID-19. On the study more broadly: The study drew acute and convalescent COVID-19 samples from the United States, Italy and Spain. Nucleic acid was either cDNA or gDNA, and it came from T cells, B-cell-depleted T cells, or PBMCs.

Per the original data handling: How many nucleated cells were present was estimated from reference gene primer amplification. TCRdb keeps only in-frame clones here, not all; method: immunoSEQ multiplex PCR. That table furnishes V, J and clone size, whereas the DNA furnished D and trimming. The sample carries around 65,000 clones, about 81% recorded once. Trimming cost V 5 bases and J 1 base; bases outside gene matches: 6. The CDR3 runs to 15 residues. Germline V gene data show CDR1 as SGHAT and CDR2 as FQNNGV. V and J are TRBV11-2 and TRBJ2-7; 9 nucleotides match TRBD2. This clonotype was sampled from a man at least 80 years old with acute or convalescent COVID-19. Sequenced: peripheral blood. The CDR3 region has the DNA TGTGCCAGCAGCCCCCTGGCGGGAGGGTCCTACGAGCAGTACTTC. Amino acids: CASSPLAGGSYEQYF.